This TCR beta chain was captured by sequencing in a study of shared clonotypes between healthy human individuals. About the research overall: CD4 naive and CD4 memory each took three plates per donor, while CD8 naive took two and CD8 memory one.

V lost 4 bases and J lost 3, with 19 bases in between. The CDR3 sequence is 16 residues long. Germline V gene lookup returns CDR1 MNHEY and CDR2 SMNVEV (reference sequence). The data were produced by immunoSEQ multiplex PCR, yet TCRdb's version contains in-frame clones alone and is incomplete. The sample has some 630,000 clones; approximately 75% are singletons. This TCR was sampled from a woman aged 30 to 39 in good health. The rearrangement links TRBV27 to TRBJ2-7, with a possible D match to TRBD1 (6 bases). Sequenced sample: memory CD4+ T cells sorted from blood. Described subset: CD45RA-negative fraction. The chain's CDR3 is CASSSTQGPYLYEQYF. The CDR3 bases are TGTGCCAGCAGTTCTACCCAGGGGCCATACCTCTACGAGCAGTACTTC.